At least ten counts were recorded for the clone carrying this TCR beta chain. The record originates from a study of molecular identifiers for immune sequencing clone quantification. Based on a CD8+CD4-CCR7+CD45RA+ profile, naive CD8 T cells were sorted. Trimming shortened V by 6 bases and J by 5 bases, and 25 bases separated the two germline ends. Germline V lookup: CDR1 SEHNR, CDR2 FQNEAQ (reference sequence). The CDR3 has 17 amino acids. Both previously described methods and listed TCR primers were employed to make bulk TCR libraries. TCRdb reanalysed the PCR reads using MiXCR and keeps one entry per CDR3 protein. The table shows tens of thousands of distinct CDR3 sequences, with about a quarter occurring only once.

What was sequenced was naive CD8+ T cells from blood, with Jurkat cell RNA spiked in. Subset here: FACS-sorted CD8+CD4-CCR7+CD45RA+ naive T cells. J is TRBJ2-5 and V is TRBV7-9; TRBD1 is a possible D gene (6 bases). The sequence derives from a human donor in good health. Some libraries in this study had Jurkat cell RNA spiked in. CDR3 region: CASSGFFPGHRLETQYF. The DNA of the CDR3 is TGTGCCAGCAGTGGTTTTTTTCCGGGACATCGACTGGAGACCCAGTACTTC.